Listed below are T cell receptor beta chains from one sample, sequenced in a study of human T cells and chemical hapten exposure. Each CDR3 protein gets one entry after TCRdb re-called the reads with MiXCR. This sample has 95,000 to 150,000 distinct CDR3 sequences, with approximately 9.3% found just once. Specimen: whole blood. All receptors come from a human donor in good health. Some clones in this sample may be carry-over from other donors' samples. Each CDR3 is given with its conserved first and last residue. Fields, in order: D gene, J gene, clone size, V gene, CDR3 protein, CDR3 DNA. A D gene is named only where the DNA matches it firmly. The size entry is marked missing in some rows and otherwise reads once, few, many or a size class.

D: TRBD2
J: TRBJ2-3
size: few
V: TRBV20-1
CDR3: CSAPTSGSWSTDTQYF
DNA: TGCAGTGCTCCGACTAGCGGGAGTTGGAGCACAGATACGCAGTATTTT

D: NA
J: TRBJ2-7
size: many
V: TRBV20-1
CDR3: CGARVTKGGEQYF
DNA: TGCGGTGCTAGAGTTACGAAAGGGGGGGAGCAGTACTTC

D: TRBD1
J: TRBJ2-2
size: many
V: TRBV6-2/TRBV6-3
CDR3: CASRGGGKGPTGELFF
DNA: TGTGCCAGCAGAGGGGGCGGAAAAGGGCCCACCGGGGAGCTGTTTTTT

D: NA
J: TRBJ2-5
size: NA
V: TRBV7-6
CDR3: CASSPMSWETQYF
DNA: TGTGCCAGCAGTCCAATGTCCTGGGAGACCCAGTACTTC

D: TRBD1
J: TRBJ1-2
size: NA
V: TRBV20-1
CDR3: CSARGTGGVGGSGYTF
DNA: TGCAGTGCTAGGGGGACAGGGGGCGTTGGAGGTAGTGGCTACACCTTC

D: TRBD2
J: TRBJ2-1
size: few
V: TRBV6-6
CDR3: CASTRLAVTYNEQFF
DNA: TGTGCCAGCACCCGACTAGCGGTAACCTACAATGAGCAGTTCTTC

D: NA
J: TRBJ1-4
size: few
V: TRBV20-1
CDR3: CSARSGGTNEKLFF
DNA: TGCAGTGCTAGATCGGGGGGCACTAATGAAAAACTGTTTTTT

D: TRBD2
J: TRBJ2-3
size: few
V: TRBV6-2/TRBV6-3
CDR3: CASSRTGGDRDTQYF
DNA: TGTGCCAGCAGTCGCACCGGGGGGGACCGGGATACGCAGTATTTT

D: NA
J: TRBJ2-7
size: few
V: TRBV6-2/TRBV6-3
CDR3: CASSSGQSLYEQYF
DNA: TGTGCCAGCAGTTCAGGACAGAGCCTCTACGAGCAGTACTTC

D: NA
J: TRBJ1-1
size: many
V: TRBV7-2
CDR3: CASSRVGGASTEAFF
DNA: TGTGCCAGCAGCAGAGTGGGGGGCGCAAGCACTGAAGCTTTCTTT

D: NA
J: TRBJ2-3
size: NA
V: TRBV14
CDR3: CASSQWDTQYF
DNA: TGTGCCAGCAGCCAGTGGGATACGCAGTATTTT

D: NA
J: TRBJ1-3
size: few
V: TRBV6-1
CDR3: CASSTRQTGNTIYF
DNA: TGTGCCAGCAGTACCCGACAGACTGGAAACACCATATATTTT

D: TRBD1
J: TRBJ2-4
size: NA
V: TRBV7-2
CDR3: CASSSAGTGYPIQYF
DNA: TGTGCCAGCAGCTCGGCCGGGACAGGGTATCCCATTCAGTACTTC

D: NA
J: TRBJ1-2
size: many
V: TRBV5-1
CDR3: CASGDNYGYTF
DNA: TGCGCCAGCGGGGACAACTATGGCTACACCTTC

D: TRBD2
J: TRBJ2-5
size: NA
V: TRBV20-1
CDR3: CSARDAGGETQYF
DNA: TGCAGTGCTAGAGATGCGGGGGGGGAGACCCAGTACTTC

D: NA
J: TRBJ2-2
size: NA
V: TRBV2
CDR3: CASSEGPLTAGELFF
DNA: TGTGCCAGCAGTGAAGGGCCCCTGACGGCCGGGGAGCTGTTTTTT

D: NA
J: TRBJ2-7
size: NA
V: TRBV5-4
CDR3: CASSFEDQGGVGEQYF
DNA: TGTGCCAGCAGCTTCGAGGACCAGGGGGGGGTCGGCGAGCAGTACTTC

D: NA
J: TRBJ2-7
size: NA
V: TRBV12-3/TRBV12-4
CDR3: CASGDPLGEQYF
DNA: TGTGCCAGCGGGGACCCACTGGGGGAGCAGTACTTC

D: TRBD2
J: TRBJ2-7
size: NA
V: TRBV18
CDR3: CASSPGLAEYEQYF
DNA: TGTGCCAGCTCACCGGGACTAGCGGAATACGAGCAGTACTTC

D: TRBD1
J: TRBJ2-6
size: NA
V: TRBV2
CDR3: CASLRDRGSGANVLTF
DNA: TGTGCCAGCCTCCGGGACAGGGGGTCTGGGGCCAACGTCCTGACTTTC

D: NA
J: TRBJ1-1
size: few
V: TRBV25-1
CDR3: CASSAVGTEAFF
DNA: TGTGCCAGCAGTGCCGTGGGTACTGAAGCTTTCTTT

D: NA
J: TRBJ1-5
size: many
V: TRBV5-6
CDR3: CASSLQGVGQPQHF
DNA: TGTGCCAGCAGCTTACAGGGAGTTGGTCAGCCCCAGCATTTT

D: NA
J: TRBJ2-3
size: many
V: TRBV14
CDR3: CASSQADTQYF
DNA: TGTGCCAGCAGCCAGGCAGATACGCAGTATTTT

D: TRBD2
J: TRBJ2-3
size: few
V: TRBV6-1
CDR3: CASRTDPSGRTDTQYF
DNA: TGTGCCAGCAGAACGGACCCTAGCGGGCGCACAGATACGCAGTATTTT

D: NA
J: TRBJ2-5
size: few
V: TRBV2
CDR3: CASSFGSPPETQYF
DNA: TGTGCCAGCAGTTTCGGGAGCCCCCCAGAGACCCAGTACTTC

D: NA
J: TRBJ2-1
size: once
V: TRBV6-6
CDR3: CASREGEEGQGILNEQFF
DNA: TGTGCCAGCAGGGAAGGGGAGGAGGGGCAGGGGATTCTCAATGAGCAGTTCTTC

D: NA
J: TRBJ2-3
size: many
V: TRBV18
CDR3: CASSPQDTQYF
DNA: TGTGCCAGCTCACCACAAGATACGCAGTATTTT

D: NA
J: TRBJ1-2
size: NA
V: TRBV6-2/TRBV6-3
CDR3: CASSQPTGAYGYTF
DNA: TGTGCCAGCAGTCAGCCGACAGGAGCCTATGGCTACACCTTC

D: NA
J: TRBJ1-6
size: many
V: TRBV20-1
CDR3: CSARQDRNSPLHF
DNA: TGCAGTGCTAGACAGGACCGTAATTCACCCCTCCACTTT